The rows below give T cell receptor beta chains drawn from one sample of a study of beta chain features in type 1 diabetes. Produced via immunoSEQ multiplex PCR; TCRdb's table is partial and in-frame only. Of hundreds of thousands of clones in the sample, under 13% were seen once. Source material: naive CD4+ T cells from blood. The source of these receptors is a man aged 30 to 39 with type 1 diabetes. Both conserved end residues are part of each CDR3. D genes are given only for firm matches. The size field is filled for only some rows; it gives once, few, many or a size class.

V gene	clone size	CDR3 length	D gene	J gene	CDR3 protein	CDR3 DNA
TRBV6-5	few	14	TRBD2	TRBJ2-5	CASSASGGRETQYF	TGTGCCAGCAGTGCTAGCGGGGGCCGGGAGACCCAGTACTTC
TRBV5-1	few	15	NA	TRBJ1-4	CASSLTTGSGEKLFF	TGCGCCAGCAGCCTAACAACAGGGTCTGGTGAAAAACTGTTTTTT
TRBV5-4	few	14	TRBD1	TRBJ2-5	CASSLGDSQETQYF	TGTGCCAGCAGCTTGGGGGACAGCCAAGAGACCCAGTACTTC
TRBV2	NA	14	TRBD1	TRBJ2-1	CASSAGQGYNEQFF	TGTGCCAGCAGTGCTGGACAGGGGTACAATGAGCAGTTCTTC
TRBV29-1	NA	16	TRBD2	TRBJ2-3	CSVEGRRGGSTDTQYF	TGCAGCGTTGAAGGTCGGCGGGGGGGTAGCACAGATACGCAGTATTTT
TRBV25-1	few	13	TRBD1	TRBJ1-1	CASSLRGDTEAFF	TGTGCCAGCAGTCTCAGGGGGGACACTGAAGCTTTCTTT
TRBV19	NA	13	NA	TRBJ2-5	CASSIDTGETQYF	TGTGCCAGTAGTATAGATACGGGGGAGACCCAGTACTTC
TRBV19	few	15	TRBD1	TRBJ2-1	CASSLRTGASYEQFF	TGTGCCAGTAGTTTGAGGACAGGGGCATCCTATGAGCAGTTCTTC
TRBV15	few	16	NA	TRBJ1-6	CATSRDRDVRDSPLHF	TGTGCCACCAGCAGAGATCGCGATGTCAGGGATTCACCCCTCCACTTT
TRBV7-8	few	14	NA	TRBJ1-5	CASSPFYSNQPQHF	TGTGCCAGCAGCCCTTTCTACAGTAATCAGCCCCAGCATTTT
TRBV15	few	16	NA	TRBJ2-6	CATRPGISSGANVLTF	TGTGCCACCCGCCCGGGGATTAGTTCTGGGGCCAACGTCCTGACTTTC
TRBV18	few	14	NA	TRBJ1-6	CASSRNSRESPLHF	TGTGCCAGCTCACGGAACAGTCGTGAATCACCCCTCCACTTT
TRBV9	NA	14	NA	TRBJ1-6	CASSVVGGSSPLHF	TGTGCCAGCAGCGTAGTAGGAGGATCTTCACCCCTCCACTTT
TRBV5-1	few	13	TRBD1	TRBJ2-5	CASSGDSQETQYF	TGCGCCAGCAGTGGGGACAGCCAAGAGACCCAGTACTTC
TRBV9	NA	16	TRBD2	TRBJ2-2	CASSVASGGHTGELFF	TGTGCCAGCAGCGTAGCCAGCGGGGGCCACACCGGGGAGCTGTTTTTT
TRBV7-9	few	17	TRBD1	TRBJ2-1	CASSSPGTGGSYNEQFF	TGTGCCAGCAGCTCCCCAGGGACAGGGGGCTCCTACAATGAGCAGTTCTTC
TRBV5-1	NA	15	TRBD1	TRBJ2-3	CASSLQGAGTDTQYF	TGCGCCAGCAGCTTGCAGGGGGCTGGCACAGATACGCAGTATTTT
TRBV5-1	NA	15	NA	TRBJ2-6	CASSSRVSGANVLTF	TGCGCCAGCAGCTCCAGGGTCTCTGGGGCCAACGTCCTGACTTTC
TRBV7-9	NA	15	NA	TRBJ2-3	CASSLVGPSTDTQYF	TGTGCCAGCAGCTTAGTGGGGCCGAGCACAGATACGCAGTATTTT
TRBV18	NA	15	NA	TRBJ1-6	CASSPTWRTNSPLHF	TGTGCCAGCTCACCAACGTGGCGGACAAATTCACCCCTCCACTTT
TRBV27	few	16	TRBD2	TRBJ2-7	CASSSLDWRGVYEQYF	TGTGCCAGCAGTTCCCTCGACTGGCGGGGGGTCTACGAGCAGTACTTC
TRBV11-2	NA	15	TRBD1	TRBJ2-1	CASSLGQGAYNEQFF	TGTGCCAGCAGCTTAGGACAGGGAGCCTACAATGAGCAGTTCTTC
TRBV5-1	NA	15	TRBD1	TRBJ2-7	CASSWGDRDRYEQYF	TGCGCCAGCAGCTGGGGGGACAGGGACCGCTACGAGCAGTACTTC
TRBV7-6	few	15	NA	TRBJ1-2	CASSSNLGQTYGYTF	TGTGCCAGCAGCTCCAACCTTGGACAGACCTATGGCTACACCTTC
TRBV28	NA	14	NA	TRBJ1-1	CASSLGTVNTEAFF	TGTGCCAGCAGTTTGGGGACTGTGAACACTGAAGCTTTCTTT
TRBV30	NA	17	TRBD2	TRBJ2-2	CAWSLASGGPFTGELFF	TGTGCCTGGAGTTTGGCTAGCGGGGGTCCTTTCACCGGGGAGCTGTTTTTT
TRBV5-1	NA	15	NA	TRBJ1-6	CASSLAVRNLSPLHF	TGCGCCAGCAGCTTGGCAGTCAGAAACCTCTCACCCCTCCACTTT
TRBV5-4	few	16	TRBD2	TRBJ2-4	CASSLVLAGGENIQYF	TGTGCCAGCAGCTTGGTGTTAGCGGGGGGAGAAAACATTCAGTACTTC
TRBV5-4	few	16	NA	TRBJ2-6	CASSPGSYSGANVLTF	TGTGCCAGCAGTCCAGGTTCCTACTCTGGGGCCAACGTCCTGACTTTC
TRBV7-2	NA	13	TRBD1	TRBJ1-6	CASSQTGNSPLHF	TGTGCCAGCAGTCAGACAGGGAATTCACCCCTCCACTTT
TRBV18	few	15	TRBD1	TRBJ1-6	CASSPWDRADSPLHF	TGTGCCAGCTCACCGTGGGACAGGGCGGATTCACCCCTCCACTTT
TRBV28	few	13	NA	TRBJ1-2	CASRTHPNYGYTF	TGTGCCAGCAGGACTCATCCTAACTATGGCTACACCTTC
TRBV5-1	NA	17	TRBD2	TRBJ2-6	CASSQILAGAGANVLTF	TGCGCCAGCAGCCAGATCCTAGCGGGAGCTGGGGCCAACGTCCTGACTTTC
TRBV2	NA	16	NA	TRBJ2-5	CASSDGRRDGQETQYF	TGTGCCAGCAGTGATGGTCGGAGGGACGGACAAGAGACCCAGTACTTC
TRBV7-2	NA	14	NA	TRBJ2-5	CASSQGGVLETQYF	TGTGCCAGCAGCCAGGGCGGGGTCCTTGAGACCCAGTACTTC
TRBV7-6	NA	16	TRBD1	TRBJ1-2	CASSLGSTGGGYGYTF	TGTGCCAGCAGCTTAGGTTCGACAGGGGGAGGCTATGGCTACACCTTC
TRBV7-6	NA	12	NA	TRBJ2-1	CASTTQGHEQFF	TGTGCCAGTACAACACAGGGACATGAGCAGTTCTTC
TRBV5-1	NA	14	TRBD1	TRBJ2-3	CASSSGQGPASQYF	TGCGCCAGCAGCTCGGGACAGGGGCCAGCCTCGCAGTATTTT
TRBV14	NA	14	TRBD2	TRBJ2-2	CASTGLANTGELFF	TGTGCCAGCACGGGACTAGCGAACACCGGGGAGCTGTTTTTT
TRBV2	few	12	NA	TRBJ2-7	CASSLLLHEQYF	TGTGCCAGCAGTTTGCTACTCCACGAGCAGTACTTC
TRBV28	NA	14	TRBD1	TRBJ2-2	CASRVGQATGELFF	TGTGCCAGCCGAGTGGGACAGGCCACCGGGGAGCTGTTTTTT